This T cell receptor beta chain was retrieved from a study of cytomegalovirus exposure and HLA in healthy donors. The overall study: Prior work identified 100 million to 130 million unique TCR beta sequences in approximately 180 million T cells. General study points: The Asian-associated ancestry cluster reportedly had fewer N-insertions than the 666-donor mean in a later analysis. A later analysis linked a missense variant in DCLRE1C to the trimming of TCR beta V and J genes.

PCR employed 60 Vbeta and 13 Jbeta primers. Some clones are missing from TCRdb's copy, which holds only in-frame ones; the method was immunoSEQ multiplex PCR. Of about 200,000 clones in the sample, approximately 79% were seen once. This clone was recorded a few times. The antigen is unknown. V gave up 3 bases and J gave up 4 bases, with 17 bases separating them. CDR1 SGHKS and CDR2 YYEKEE come from the germline V gene (reference sequence). This CDR3 is 15 amino acids long. This sequence joins TRBV5-5 and TRBJ2-7, with D perhaps TRBD1 (6 bases). The sequenced sample was PBMCs. This TCR was sampled from a girl aged 5-17 years in good health and CMV-seropositive. The CDR3 nucleotides read TGTGCCAGCAGCTCGGACGAGGGGGTAGGATACGAGCAGTACTTC. Translating gives CASSSDEGVGYEQYF.